This entry lists 31 T cell receptor beta chains sequenced from one sample in a study of OX40 agonist ivuxolimab in advanced cancers. Libraries were prepared by immunoSEQ multiplex PCR; TCRdb keeps only in-frame clonotypes and omits some of them. This repertoire shows 35,000 to 40,000 clones, about 92% found once; its top ten account for about a tenth. The material was CD4+ or CD8+ T cells sorted from blood, obtained in a trial of the OX40 agonist ivuxolimab. The origin of the receptors is an adult with an advanced solid tumor such as melanoma, head and neck, liver or kidney cancer.

This chain links TRBV28 with TRBJ2-6; tentative D call: TRBD2 (5 bases). The CDR3 runs 14 residues. Between the trimmed V and J ends, which lost 6 bases and 0 bases, there was a span of 6 bases. Germline V gene lookup returns CDR1 MDHEN and CDR2 SYDVKM. The CDR3 is CASSGNSGANVLTF. Here the CDR3 DNA reads TGTGCCAGCAGCGGGAACTCTGGGGCCAACGTCCTGACTTTC.

This sequence joins TRBV30 and TRBJ1-2; 8 positions agree with TRBD1. This CDR3 is 13 amino acids long. Germline V gene data show CDR1 as GTSNPN and CDR2 as SVGIG (reference sequence). CDR3 loop: CVVESGGNYGYTF. DNA of the CDR3: TGTGTCGTTGAGTCAGGGGGCAACTATGGCTACACCTTC.

The chain links TRBV7-2 to TRBJ2-2; D is possibly TRBD2 (5 bases). The germline V and J ends were trimmed by 4 bases and 6 bases, with 15 bases remaining between them. Germline V gives CDR1 SGHTA, CDR2 FQGNSA. The CDR3 consists of 15 residues. The CDR3 region has the DNA TGTGCCAGCAGCTCTCCTTGGGGAGTACCCGGGGAGCTGTTTTTT. Its protein product is CASSSPWGVPGELFF.

This clone showed up just a few times. This sequence joins TRBV10-3 and TRBJ1-1; 10 bases match TRBD1. This CDR3 has 15 amino acids. The ends lost 5 bases at V and 6 bases at J; junction bases unmatched: 9. The germline gives CDR1 ENHRY, CDR2 SYGVKD. This CDR3 is CAISQPGQGKPEAFF. Here the CDR3 DNA reads TGTGCCATCAGTCAACCGGGACAGGGGAAACCTGAAGCTTTCTTT.

The chain employs TRBV5-1 and TRBJ1-3; D is undetermined. Trimming took 0 bases from V and 9 from J, leaving 19 bases between them. Germline lookup yields CDR1 SGHRS and CDR2 YFSETQ. The CDR3 runs to 16 residues. The CDR3 sequence: CASSLDPEDALTTIYF. In DNA form, the CDR3 reads TGCGCCAGCAGCTTGGATCCAGAGGACGCACTGACCACCATATATTTT.

For this clone: At one of its ends the junction is not consistent with the germline gene, which may arise from a read error. V and J are TRBV6-1 and TRBJ2-7, with 11 bases fitting TRBD1. CDR3 size: 17 residues. Germline V CDR1 and CDR2: MNHNS, SASEGT. CDR3 DNA sequence: TGTGCCATCAGTGAGTTCTCGGGACAGGGGGTGGCCTACGAGCAGTACTTC. Amino acid sequence: CAISEFSGQGVAYEQYF.

This clone is a singleton in its sample. The chain recombines TRBV19 with TRBJ1-1; D not certain. Between the trimmed V and J ends, which lost 5 bases and 1 base, there was a span of 8 bases. This CDR3 has 13 amino acids. From germline, CDR1 is LNHDA and CDR2 SQIVND (reference sequence). The CDR3 DNA sequence: TGTGCCAGTAGTTTTTATCCGAACACTGAAGCTTTCTTT. It translates to CASSFYPNTEAFF.

The genes are TRBV5-4 and TRBJ2-2; 11 nucleotides match TRBD2. V was clipped by 5 bases and J by 2 bases; unmatched bases: 11. This CDR3 has 18 amino acids. Germline V gene data show CDR1 as SGHNT and CDR2 as YYREEE (reference sequence). CDR3 nucleotides: TGTGCCAGCAGTCGCGAAAAGGGACTAGCGGTTAACACCGGGGAGCTGTTTTTT. This codes for CASSREKGLAVNTGELFF.

The chain combines TRBV5-4 with TRBJ1-4; TRBD1 aligns across 8 bases. CDR1 SGHNT and CDR2 YYREEE come from the germline V gene (reference sequence). The trim removed 2 bases at V and 4 bases at J, leaving 10 bases unmatched. There are 17 residues in the CDR3. In nucleotides, the CDR3 is TGTGCCAGCAGCTTAAGTCCCGGGACAGGCATTAATGAAAAACTGTTTTTT. Its protein is CASSLSPGTGINEKLFF.

The rearrangement joins TRBV15 to TRBJ1-2, with TRBD1 identical over 7 bases. J lost 3 bases, V lost 5 bases, and 6 bases had no gene match. This CDR3 is 14 amino acids long. Germline CDR1 is LNHNV and CDR2 is YYDKDF (reference sequence). The CDR3 spells CATSEGAAHYGYTF. As DNA, the CDR3 is TGTGCCACCAGCGAGGGGGCAGCCCACTATGGCTACACCTTC.

The chain links TRBV7-9 to TRBJ1-1; a weak D match, TRBD1 (5 bases). The CDR3 sequence is 14 residues long. CDR1 is SEHNR and CDR2 is FQNEAQ in the germline V gene (reference sequence). V shed 5 bases and J shed 4 bases, with 14 bases lying between them. The CDR3 DNA reads as TGTGCCAGCAGCCATATCGTCCAGGGCACTGAAGCTTTCTTT. It specifies CASSHIVQGTEAFF.

The chain recombines TRBV4-1 with TRBJ2-3; D is undetermined. The V gene lost 2 bases and the J gene lost 0 bases, with 12 bases spanning the gap. This CDR3 comprises 16 residues. The germline gives CDR1 MGHRA, CDR2 YSYEKL. The CDR3 DNA reads as TGCGCCAGCAGCCAACAGCCCTATGGGAGCACAGATACGCAGTATTTT. Protein sequence: CASSQQPYGSTDTQYF.

The genes are TRBV2 and TRBJ2-3, with 9 nucleotides matching TRBD2. V trimming: 6 bases; J trimming: 2 bases; junction bases outside the gene matches: 15. There are 18 residues in the CDR3. Germline CDR1 is SNHLY and CDR2 is FYNNEI. The CDR3 DNA reads as TGTGCCAGCAGACCTTGGGTAGCGGGAGAAGGGAACACAGATACGCAGTATTTT. This sequence encodes CASRPWVAGEGNTDTQYF.

The CDR3, as DNA: TGCGCCAGCAGCTGGCAGGACAGTGGGTATATGGAGCAGTTCTTC. It specifies CASSWQDSGYMEQFF. The genes are TRBV4-1 and TRBJ2-1; D possibly corresponds to TRBD1 (6 bases). The CDR3 covers 15 residues. Trimming pared 5 bases from V and 10 bases from J, leaving 21 bases between. Looked up from germline, CDR1 is MGHRA and CDR2 is YSYEKL.

The J gene is TRBJ2-3, the V gene TRBV19; D is unclear. In germline, CDR1 is LNHDA, CDR2 SQIVND (reference sequence). The CDR3 sequence is 15 residues long. V was shortened by 8 bases and J by 3 bases, with 18 bases between the two germline ends. CDR3 DNA: TGTGCCAGTTGCCCCCGGAACCGATTAACAGATACGCAGTATTTT. It encodes CASCPRNRLTDTQYF.

As regards this clone: The same CDR3 arises from other DNA sequences in this sample as well. The chain is built from TRBV19 and TRBJ1-1; D is undetermined. Per germline, CDR1 LNHDA and CDR2 SQIVND (reference sequence). The CDR3 has 14 amino acids. Trimming stripped 1 base from V and 2 bases from J, with 8 bases between. CDR3 coding DNA: TGTGCCAGTAGTATAGGCAGGAAAAACACTGAAGCTTTCTTT. Translation gives CASSIGRKNTEAFF. Complete variable domain (other parts from reference TRBV19 and TRBJ1-1): DGGITQSPKYLFRKEGQNVTLSCEQNLNHDAMYWYRQDPGQGLRLIYYSQIVNDFQKGDIAEGYSVSREKKESFPLTVTSAQKNPTAFYLCASSIGRKNTEAFFGQGTRLTVV.

V usage is TRBV2 and J usage is TRBJ2-1, with TRBD1 identical over 9 bases. Germline V gives CDR1 SNHLY, CDR2 FYNNEI. The V and J ends lost 6 bases and 8 bases, in that order; junction bases with no gene match: 17. This CDR3 is 17 amino acids long. The CDR3 region is CASRSLGPLTGGHEQFF. The CDR3 DNA follows: TGTGCCAGCAGATCGCTCGGGCCCTTGACAGGGGGACATGAGCAGTTCTTC.

The J gene is TRBJ1-5, the V gene TRBV6-1; TRBD1 matches 7 bases. Trimming cost V 5 bases and J 4 bases; bases outside gene matches: 8. Germline V gene lookup returns CDR1 MNHNS and CDR2 SASEGT. The CDR3 consists of 15 residues. The CDR3 spells CASSPWDRQNQPQHF. The CDR3 nucleotides read TGTGCCAGCAGTCCCTGGGACAGACAAAATCAGCCCCAGCATTTT.

The chain links TRBV7-9 to TRBJ2-5; tentatively, D is TRBD1 (5 bases). The CDR3 contains 14 residues. Trimming left V 2 bases short and J 3 bases short, with 10 bases between. Germline values: CDR1 SEHNR, CDR2 FQNEAQ (reference sequence). CDR3: CASSLKDREETQYF. The CDR3 bases are TGTGCCAGCAGCTTAAAAGACAGAGAAGAGACCCAGTACTTC.

V is TRBV7-8 and J is TRBJ2-5; D is uncertain. The germline CDR1 and CDR2 sequences are SGHVS and FQNEAQ. V gave up 4 bases and J gave up 4 bases, with 19 bases separating them. This CDR3 is built from 16 residues. CDR3 bases: TGTGCCAGCAGCTGGTCCTCCGGGCCGCGGTTAGAGACCCAGTACTTC. This gives the protein CASSWSSGPRLETQYF.

V is TRBV2 and J is TRBJ2-7, with D tentatively TRBD2 (6 bases). CDR3 length: 13 residues. Germline CDR1 and CDR2: SNHLY and FYNNEI. Deletions cut 6 bases from V and 1 base from J, with 10 bases between. The CDR3 reads CASRAGRSYEQYV. The CDR3 coding sequence is TGTGCCAGCAGGGCGGGGCGGTCCTACGAGCAGTACGTC.

The rearrangement joins TRBV7-3 to TRBJ1-1, with D perhaps matching TRBD1 (6 bases). V gave up 2 bases and J gave up 1 base, with 8 bases separating them. CDR1 is SGHTA, CDR2 FQGTGA, per germline. The CDR3 covers 14 residues. CDR3 coding DNA: TGTGCCAGCAGCTTATTAGGGGGGAACACTGAAGCTTTCTTT. Its translation is CASSLLGGNTEAFF.

The rearrangement links TRBV27 to TRBJ1-2; D unresolved. Germline V lookup: CDR1 MNHEY, CDR2 SMNVEV (reference sequence). V was cut by 3 bases and J by 0 bases, with 8 bases left in between. The CDR3 runs 14 residues. CDR3 nucleotides: TGTGCCAGCAGTTTCTCCGGCCCTAACTATGGCTACACCTTC. Amino acid sequence: CASSFSGPNYGYTF.

The V gene is TRBV5-4, the J gene TRBJ1-2; no clear D. CDR3 length equals 14 residues. Trimming removed 0 bases from V and 2 bases from J, with 8 bases in between. Germline CDR1 and CDR2: SGHNT and YYREEE (reference sequence). This CDR3 is CASSLEGGNYGYTF. CDR3 nucleotide sequence: TGTGCCAGCAGCTTGGAGGGAGGGAACTATGGCTACACCTTC.

The chain uses TRBV19 and TRBJ2-2; no definite D call. The CDR3 is 14 amino acids. Germline V gene sequence: CDR1 LNHDA, CDR2 SQIVND (reference sequence). The germline V and J ends were trimmed by 3 bases and 4 bases, with 9 bases remaining between them. The CDR3 protein is CASSMRQTTGELFF. CDR3 DNA sequence: TGTGCCAGTAGTATGCGGCAGACCACCGGGGAGCTGTTTTTT.

DNA of the CDR3: TGCGCCAGCAGCCAAGATAGGACTGGGGGGTACAATGAGCAGTTCTTC. It codes for CASSQDRTGGYNEQFF. The chain combines TRBV4-1 with TRBJ2-1; possibly TRBD2 for D (6 bases). The CDR3 is made up of 16 amino acids. Trimming removed 0 bases from V and 4 bases from J, with 13 bases in between. Germline assignment: CDR1 MGHRA and CDR2 YSYEKL.

The chain combines TRBV7-4 with TRBJ1-5, with a tentative D call TRBD1 (6 bases). The CDR3 spans 18 residues. CDR1 and CDR2 (germline): SGHVT, SQSDAQ. The V and J ends lost 2 bases and 0 bases respectively, with 17 bases between them. CDR3: CASSLRGGQAYSNQPQHF. CDR3 DNA: TGTGCCAGCAGCTTAAGAGGGGGGCAGGCCTATAGCAATCAGCCCCAGCATTTT.

This chain links TRBV11-2 with TRBJ1-4; unclear D gene. This CDR3 has 17 residues. The V gene's germline CDR1 is SGHAT and CDR2 FQNNGV. The V end lost 1 base, the J end lost 6 bases, and 18 bases lay between the germline ends. CDR3 sequence reads: CASSLGGVGGNYEKLFF. The DNA for the CDR3 is TGTGCCAGCAGCTTAGGGGGAGTAGGAGGGAATTATGAAAAACTGTTTTTT.

This chain links TRBV19 with TRBJ1-5; D unclear. With 6 bases removed from V and 0 bases from J, the gap between germline ends came to 12 bases. Looked up from germline, CDR1 is LNHDA and CDR2 is SQIVND (reference sequence). The CDR3 is 15 amino acids. The CDR3 region is CASRPGLNSNQPQHF. In nucleotides, the CDR3 is TGTGCCAGTAGACCGGGTCTCAATAGCAATCAGCCCCAGCATTTT.

CDR3 DNA sequence: TGTGCCAGCAGCCAAAAGGGACTGGCCGGGTCGAATGAGCAGTTCTTC. Translating it yields CASSQKGLAGSNEQFF. V usage is TRBV7-8 and J usage is TRBJ2-1, with D possibly matching TRBD2 (6 bases). The germline V gene has CDR1 SGHVS and CDR2 FQNEAQ. This CDR3 has 16 amino acids. Trimming cost V 5 bases and J 7 bases, with 21 bases left between them.

The V gene is TRBV19, the J gene TRBJ2-1; possible D gene TRBD2, 6 bases. The CDR3 is 15 residues long. CDR1 and CDR2 from the germline V gene are LNHDA and SQIVND (reference sequence). Deletions cut 5 bases from V and 7 bases from J, with 18 bases between. The CDR3 sequence: CASSGERRESNEQFF. For the CDR3, the DNA is TGTGCCAGTAGTGGGGAGAGACGGGAGTCAAATGAGCAGTTCTTC. The variable domain in full, completed from reference TRBV19 and TRBJ2-1, reads DGGITQSPKYLFRKEGQNVTLSCEQNLNHDAMYWYRQDPGQGLRLIYYSQIVNDFQKGDIAEGYSVSREKKESFPLTVTSAQKNPTAFYLCASSGERRESNEQFFGPGTRLTVL.